This T cell receptor (beta chain) was sequenced during a study of siplizumab effects on memory and regulatory T cells. This clone occurred once. This CDR3 comprises 16 residues. V lost 8 bases and J 4 bases, leaving 24 bases between the germline ends. CDR1 and CDR2 from the germline V gene are SGHAT and FQDESV (reference sequence). The table came from immunoSEQ multiplex PCR; TCRdb's copy has only in-frame clones and leaves some out. This sample has some 99,000 clones, with under 95% found just once. Sequenced: Tregs sorted from blood. The chain has TRBV11-1 and TRBJ2-7; D may be TRBD2 (6 bases). The clonotype comes from a human donor in good health. In DNA form, the CDR3 reads TGTGCCAGCGGTCCCGGGAGAGGGTTTCGCTGGTACGAGCAGTACTTC. Translated, it gives CASGPGRGFRWYEQYF.